This T cell receptor (beta chain) came from a study of graft-versus-host responses after intestinal transplantation. The wider study: Recipients were all induced with anti-thymocyte globulin, then given tacrolimus and steroids for around three years.

The method was immunoSEQ multiplex PCR; TCRdb's version includes in-frame clones alone and lacks a portion of them. The sample lists approximately 81,000 clones, around 86% occurring once. Turning to this clone: The antigen remains unidentified.

Study-level results: In patients with graft-donor T cell macrochimerism, allograft graft-versus-host to host-versus-graft clonal ratios were high.

Sequenced here: unstimulated CD8+ T cells sorted from spleen or lymph node cells, sampled before transplant. The receptor's source is a human donor who was the organ donor for an intestinal transplant.

The CDR3 nucleotides read TGTGCCAGCAGTTTTGCCGTGGCGGACCAAGCCTACGAGCAGTACTTC. This gives the protein CASSFAVADQAYEQYF. J is TRBJ2-7 and V is TRBV27, with no clear D. V gave up 3 bases and J gave up 2 bases, with 17 bases separating them. CDR3 length: 16 residues. Germline V CDR1 and CDR2: MNHEY, SMNVEV (reference sequence).